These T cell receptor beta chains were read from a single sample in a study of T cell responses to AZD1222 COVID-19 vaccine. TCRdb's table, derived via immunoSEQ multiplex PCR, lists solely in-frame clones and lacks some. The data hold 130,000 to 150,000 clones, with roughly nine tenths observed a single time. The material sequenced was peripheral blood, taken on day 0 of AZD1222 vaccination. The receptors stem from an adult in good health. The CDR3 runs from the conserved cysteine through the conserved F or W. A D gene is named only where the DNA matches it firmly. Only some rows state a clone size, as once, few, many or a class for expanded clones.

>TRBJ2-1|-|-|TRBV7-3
TGTGCCAGCGGGACCTACAATGAGCAGTTCTTC
CASGTYNEQFF
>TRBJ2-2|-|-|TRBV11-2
TGTGCCAGCACCTTCGCGGGGGCGGGCACCGGGGAGCTGTTTTTT
CASTFAGAGTGELFF
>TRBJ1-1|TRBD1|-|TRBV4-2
TGTGCCAGCAGCCCGGGACAGGGCCGGGTAGGGGCTTTCTTT
CASSPGQGRVGAFF
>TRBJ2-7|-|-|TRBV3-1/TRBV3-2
TGTGCCAGCAGCCGTCGACAGGAAACCTACGAGCAGTACTTC
CASSRRQETYEQYF
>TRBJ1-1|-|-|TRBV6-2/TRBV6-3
TGTGCCAGCAGCCTGGACGCCACTGAAGCTTTCTTT
CASSLDATEAFF
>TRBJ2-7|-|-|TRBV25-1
TGTGCCAGCAGTGAGAGGGGACGGGACTACGAGCAGTACTTC
CASSERGRDYEQYF
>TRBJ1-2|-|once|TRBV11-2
TGTGCCAGCAGCTTAAAACAGGGCGGTAACTATGGCTACACCTTC
CASSLKQGGNYGYTF
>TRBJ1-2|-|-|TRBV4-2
TGTGCCAGCAGCCAAGATAACAGACTTAACTATGGCTACACCTTC
CASSQDNRLNYGYTF
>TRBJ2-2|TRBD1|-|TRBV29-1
TGCAGCGCCCGGGACAGGAGGAACACCGGGGAGCTGTTTTTT
CSARDRRNTGELFF
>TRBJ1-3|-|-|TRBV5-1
TGCGCCAGCAGCTTGGTCGGCAGCGGAAACACCATATATTTT
CASSLVGSGNTIYF
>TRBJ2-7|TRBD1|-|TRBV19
TGTGCCAGTAGTATTCGTTGGGACAGAAGCCACGAGCAGTACTTC
CASSIRWDRSHEQYF
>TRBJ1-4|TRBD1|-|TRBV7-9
TGTGCCAGCAGCTTAGGGGACAGGAGTAATGAAAAACTGTTTTTT
CASSLGDRSNEKLFF